The 25 T cell receptor beta chains below all came from one sample that was sequenced in a study of shared clonotypes between healthy human individuals. Here immunoSEQ multiplex PCR was the method, and the copy in TCRdb shows in-frame clones only, minus some. The sample has millions of clones; around 93% are singletons. Positive CCR7 selection of CD45RO-negative cells yielded the naive CD8 cells, and terminally differentiated effector memory CD45RA+ cells were excluded. The sample consisted of naive CD8+ T cells from PBMCs. The receptors originated from a young man in good health. Some clones in this sample may be carry-over from other donors' samples.

The V gene is TRBV5-1, the J gene TRBJ2-7; D tentatively reads TRBD1 or TRBD2 (5 bases each). Trimming took 0 bases from V and 3 from J, leaving 13 bases between them. Looked up from germline, CDR1 is SGHRS and CDR2 is YFSETQ. The CDR3 is made up of 15 amino acids. As DNA, the CDR3 is TGCGCCAGCAGCTTGGAAGAACTGGGGGACTACGAGCAGTACTTC. Protein product: CASSLEELGDYEQYF.

J is TRBJ1-2 and V is TRBV28; D not resolved. The germline V gene encodes CDR1 MDHEN and CDR2 SYDVKM. V shed 5 bases and J shed 4 bases, with 11 bases lying between them. This CDR3 region has 13 residues. The DNA of the CDR3 is TGTGCCAGCAGTCCCCGGGCCGCCTATGGCTACACCTTC. This translates into CASSPRAAYGYTF.

This clone was recorded only once. This chain uses TRBV5-5 with TRBJ2-7, with D perhaps matching TRBD1 (6 bases). Per the germline V gene, CDR1 is SGHKS and CDR2 is YYEKEE (reference sequence). V was shortened by 4 bases and J by 0 bases, with 17 bases between the two germline ends. CDR3 length: 16 amino acids. The CDR3 DNA sequence: TGTGCCAGCAGCGCGTCGACAGGCACAATCTCCTACGAGCAGTACTTC. It codes for CASSASTGTISYEQYF.

This clone was recorded once. CDR3 sequence (DNA): TGTGCCATCAGTGAGTCGCGGGGGGGCAGGACTAATGAAAAACTGTTTTTT. This gives the protein CAISESRGGRTNEKLFF. This chain links TRBV10-3 with TRBJ1-4, with D possibly TRBD1 on 6 matching bases. CDR1 and CDR2 (germline): ENHRY, SYGVKD. The V and J ends lost 0 bases and 2 bases respectively, with 13 bases between them. This CDR3 contains 17 residues.

This clone was recorded only once. This chain connects TRBV28 to TRBJ1-6; tentative D call: TRBD1 (6 bases). Trimming pared 8 bases from V and 0 bases from J, leaving 8 bases between. The CDR3 contains 14 residues. In germline, CDR1 is MDHEN, CDR2 SYDVKM. CDR3 sequence (DNA): TGTGCCAGCGACAGGAGCTCCTATAATTCACCCCTCCACTTT. It is translated as CASDRSSYNSPLHF.

J is TRBJ1-2 and V is TRBV9; 8 nucleotides agree with TRBD1. This CDR3 contains 17 residues. With V trimmed by 0 bases and J by 1 base, 8 bases remained unmatched. Germline V gene data show CDR1 as SGDLS and CDR2 as YYNGEE. CDR3 loop: CASSVAASRGLNYGYTF. The CDR3 coding sequence is TGTGCCAGCAGCGTAGCCGCATCCAGGGGGCTTAACTATGGCTACACCTTC.

The chain uses TRBV27 and TRBJ2-1; 8 nucleotides line up with TRBD2. This CDR3 is built from 16 residues. V trimming: 6 bases; J trimming: 5 bases; junction bases outside the gene matches: 12. CDR1 MNHEY and CDR2 SMNVEV come from the germline V gene (reference sequence). CDR3 bases: TGTGCCAGCAGCCCTCGGGCTAGCGGGTTGAACAATGAGCAGTTCTTC. Residues: CASSPRASGLNNEQFF.

The chain has TRBV6-6 and TRBJ2-1, with TRBD1 identical over 10 bases. Trimming at V came to 4 bases and at J to 10 bases, leaving 10 bases not matched to a gene. Germline-derived CDR1 and CDR2 are MNHNY and SVGAGI (reference sequence). The CDR3 sequence is 15 residues long. The CDR3 sequence: CASSWAGQGFQEQFF. The CDR3 coding sequence is TGTGCCAGCAGTTGGGCGGGACAGGGGTTTCAGGAGCAGTTCTTC.

This chain links TRBV27 with TRBJ1-1; 11 bases align to TRBD1. V lost 8 bases, J lost 8 bases, and 10 bases stayed unmatched. Germline CDR1 is MNHEY and CDR2 is SMNVEV (reference sequence). The length of the CDR3 is 14 residues. For the CDR3, the DNA is TGTGCCAGCGGGGACAGGGGGAGTTCTCGGGAAGCTTTCTTT. Translating gives CASGDRGSSREAFF.

This chain links TRBV4-1 with TRBJ2-7; the D gene is possibly TRBD2 (5 bases). This CDR3 contains 14 residues. The V gene's germline CDR1 is MGHRA and CDR2 YSYEKL. The ends were cut back, 4 bases at V and 1 base at J, with 11 bases in the middle. The DNA of the CDR3 is TGCGCCAGCAGCCTAACTAGGGAGTCCTACGAGCAGTACTTC. Protein sequence: CASSLTRESYEQYF.

A word on this clone: Other DNA sequences within the sample encode an identical CDR3. This chain links TRBV7-8 with TRBJ1-5; possible D gene TRBD1, 5 bases. The CDR3 is made up of 15 amino acids. The V gene's germline CDR1 is SGHVS and CDR2 FQNEAQ. The V gene lost 4 bases and the J gene lost 0 bases, with 10 bases spanning the gap. CDR3 residues: CASSSQGNSNQPQHF. CDR3 in DNA: TGTGCCAGCAGCTCTCAGGGAAATAGCAATCAGCCCCAGCATTTT.

This clone has a single count. This chain links TRBV9 with TRBJ2-2; 11 bases line up with TRBD1. Germline values: CDR1 SGDLS, CDR2 YYNGEE. V shed 3 bases, J shed 5 bases, and the junction held 6 bases outside the gene matches. The CDR3 consists of 16 residues. The CDR3 DNA sequence: TGTGCCAGCAGCGCGCTGGACAGGGGGCTTACCGGGGAGCTGTTTTTT. Its protein product is CASSALDRGLTGELFF.

This chain joins TRBV19 and TRBJ2-5; TRBD1 aligns across 7 bases. CDR1 LNHDA and CDR2 SQIVND come from the germline V gene (reference sequence). The V and J ends lost 5 bases and 5 bases, in that order; junction bases with no gene match: 14. The CDR3 has 16 residues. In nucleotides, the CDR3 is TGTGCCAGTAGTCCCGCTAGGGGGCCTGGGCGGGAGACCCAGTACTTC. Translated: CASSPARGPGRETQYF.

The chain links TRBV15 to TRBJ1-4, with D possibly matching TRBD1 (6 bases). Germline values: CDR1 LNHNV, CDR2 YYDKDF (reference sequence). V lost 3 bases and J 12 bases, leaving 17 bases between the germline ends. The CDR3 loop spans 14 amino acids. This CDR3 reads CATSSTDTGIELFF. The DNA of the CDR3 is TGTGCCACCAGCAGCACAGACACAGGGATAGAACTGTTTTTT.

This clone came up once. The gene calls are TRBV28 and TRBJ1-2, with a tentative D call TRBD1 (5 bases). V was pared by 1 base and J by 2 bases, with 14 bases between. CDR1 and CDR2 from the germline V gene are MDHEN and SYDVKM. The CDR3 has 16 residues. This CDR3 reads CASSLSPLGGNYGYTF. CDR3 nucleotides: TGTGCCAGCAGTTTATCCCCATTGGGGGGGAACTATGGCTACACCTTC.

In the case of this clone: At the DNA level, this CDR3 is encoded by other sequences in the same sample as well. The chain recombines TRBV5-1 with TRBJ2-1; perhaps TRBD1 as D (5 bases). Trimming pared 1 base from V and 3 bases from J, leaving 5 bases between. Germline CDR1 reads SGHRS; CDR2 reads YFSETQ. This CDR3 is built from 13 residues. The CDR3 DNA reads as TGCGCCAGCAGCTTGACAGGCTACAATGAGCAGTTCTTC. Residues: CASSLTGYNEQFF.

The J gene is TRBJ2-7, the V gene TRBV5-8; 7 nucleotides align to TRBD1. Germline CDR1 SGHTS, CDR2 YDEGEE. There are 12 residues in the CDR3. The V gene end was trimmed by 4 bases and the J gene end by 5 bases; junction bases not matched to a gene: 3. The CDR3 DNA reads as TGTGCCAGCAGCACCAGGGGGAACGAGCAGTACTTC. It translates to CASSTRGNEQYF.

This clone was recorded only once. The chain has TRBV27 and TRBJ2-1; the D is unclear. There are 15 residues in the CDR3. Trimming took off 4 bases at V and 2 bases at J, with 12 bases between the two ends. Germline CDR1 and CDR2: MNHEY and SMNVEV (reference sequence). CDR3 bases: TGTGCCAGCAGTTCTCCCGATCCCCCCTACAATGAGCAGTTCTTC. Protein: CASSSPDPPYNEQFF.

The chain joins TRBV10-3 to TRBJ2-7; D possibly corresponds to TRBD1 (5 bases). V lost 2 bases and J 3 bases, leaving 17 bases between the germline ends. CDR1 ENHRY and CDR2 SYGVKD come from the germline V gene. The CDR3 is 16 amino acids. This chain's CDR3 is CAISEKGTRAVYEQYF. For the CDR3, the DNA is TGTGCCATCAGTGAGAAGGGCACCAGGGCGGTCTACGAGCAGTACTTC.

The rearrangement links TRBV27 to TRBJ2-7, with a weak D call TRBD1 (5 bases). V lost 2 bases to trimming and J lost 4 bases, with 24 bases between them. The CDR3 is made up of 18 amino acids. CDR1 MNHEY and CDR2 SMNVEV come from the germline V gene (reference sequence). The CDR3 loop reads CASSLIWLMRQKLYEQYF. DNA for the CDR3: TGTGCCAGCAGTTTAATATGGTTGATGAGACAGAAACTTTACGAGCAGTACTTC.

The V call is TRBV27, the J call TRBJ2-7; D is undetermined. V was clipped by 6 bases and J by 3 bases, with 12 bases between them. Germline-derived CDR1 and CDR2 are MNHEY and SMNVEV (reference sequence). This CDR3 contains 13 residues. The DNA of the CDR3 is TGTGCCAGCAGGAGCGTATTGGGCTACGAGCAGTACTTC. This encodes CASRSVLGYEQYF.

J is TRBJ2-7 and V is TRBV2, with D possibly matching TRBD2 (6 bases). From germline, CDR1 is SNHLY and CDR2 FYNNEI. This CDR3 has 13 residues. V lost 2 bases and J lost 5, with 10 bases in between. The CDR3 protein is CASSEQRADEQYF. The CDR3 DNA reads TGTGCCAGCAGTGAACAGCGGGCGGACGAGCAGTACTTC.

This chain links TRBV4-2 with TRBJ1-4; perhaps TRBD1 as D (5 bases). This CDR3 region has 16 residues. Germline V gene lookup returns CDR1 LGHNA and CDR2 YNFKEQ. Trimming pared 1 base from V and 6 bases from J, leaving 15 bases between. The CDR3 DNA reads TGTGCCAGCAGCCAAGCTCTGGGGCTAAGGGATGAAAAACTGTTTTTT. This encodes CASSQALGLRDEKLFF.

J is TRBJ1-5 and V is TRBV10-3; maybe TRBD1 (6 bases). Per germline, CDR1 ENHRY and CDR2 SYGVKD. Deletions cut 4 bases from V and 3 bases from J, with 10 bases between. The CDR3 totals 14 residues. The DNA of the CDR3 is TGTGCCATCAGTGTAGGGGGGGCCAATCAGCCCCAGCATTTT. Translation: CAISVGGANQPQHF.

The chain links TRBV19 to TRBJ2-1; no firm D call. Trimming pared 5 bases from V and 4 bases from J, leaving 9 bases between. The germline V gene encodes CDR1 LNHDA and CDR2 SQIVND (reference sequence). CDR3 size: 13 residues. CDR3 coding DNA: TGTGCCAGTAGTGTTGACCCTTACAATGAGCAGTTCTTC. It specifies CASSVDPYNEQFF.